One sample yielded the 27 T cell receptor beta chains listed below, sequenced in a study of blood T cell repertoires in COVID-19 (TCRdb year 2020). The library was prepared using the immunoSEQ multiplex PCR assay. This is the immuneACCESS table as TCRdb keeps it, with only in-frame sequences that have V and J called. A part of the clones is gone; compared with another copy, unresolved V genes explain less than half, and the rest is unexplained. Across this sample there are around 140,000 clones, with 80% seen only once. 3.5% of the sample rests with the top ten. Sequenced sample: peripheral blood. The receptor set was obtained from a man in his sixties or seventies who had recovered from COVID-19.

For this clone: The sample has other DNA sequences that encode this CDR3 too. V gene TRBV5-6 combines with J gene TRBJ2-1; 8 bases align to TRBD2. Germline assignment: CDR1 SGHDT and CDR2 YYEEEE. The CDR3 is made up of 15 amino acids. V gave up 1 base and J gave up 5 bases; unmatched junction bases: 5. In DNA, the CDR3 is TGTGCCAGCAGCTTGCTGGCGGGAGGTCACAATGAGCAGTTCTTC. Protein sequence: CASSLLAGGHNEQFF.

The chain combines TRBV5-8 with TRBJ2-2; a possible D gene is TRBD1 (5 bases). Germline V gene lookup returns CDR1 SGHTS and CDR2 YDEGEE. Between the trimmed V and J ends, which lost 4 bases and 6 bases, there was a span of 25 bases. The CDR3 covers 18 residues. CDR3 residues: CASSRMRWTSNPPGELFF. The DNA of the CDR3 is TGTGCCAGCAGCCGAATGCGATGGACATCGAACCCCCCCGGGGAGCTGTTTTTT.

This chain connects TRBV12-3 or TRBV12-4 to TRBJ1-2; D gene unclear. There are 13 residues in the CDR3. V lost 0 bases to trimming and J lost 4 bases, with 6 bases between them. This CDR3 is CASSLAAVYGYTF. The DNA of the CDR3 is TGTGCCAGCAGTTTAGCGGCAGTCTATGGCTACACCTTC.

This clone was counted at least ten times. The rearrangement uses TRBV4-1 and TRBJ1-5; 8 positions match TRBD1. The germline gives CDR1 MGHRA, CDR2 YSYEKL. V was pared by 2 bases and J by 0 bases, with 9 bases of the junction left unmatched. The CDR3 runs 18 residues. CDR3 sequence reads: CASSQLLRGPHSNQPQHF. In DNA form, the CDR3 reads TGCGCCAGCAGCCAACTTCTCAGGGGGCCTCATAGCAATCAGCCCCAGCATTTT.

This clone was detected ten times or more. V and J are TRBV5-6 and TRBJ1-6, with TRBD1 matching over 7 bases. The CDR3 is 15 amino acids. Germline CDR1 SGHDT, CDR2 YYEEEE. Trimming took 4 bases from V and 8 from J; bases not matched to a gene: 9. The CDR3 nucleotides are TGTGCCAGCAGCCCGGCAGGACAGGACTATTCACCCCTCCACTTT. This encodes CASSPAGQDYSPLHF.

V gene TRBV7-8 combines with J gene TRBJ2-1; D possibly corresponds to TRBD2 (5 bases). V was cut by 3 bases and J by 4 bases, with 13 bases left in between. CDR1 SGHVS and CDR2 FQNEAQ come from the germline V gene. The CDR3 extends over 15 amino acids. This CDR3 reads CASSFGLSGYNEQFF. The DNA for the CDR3 is TGTGCCAGCAGCTTCGGACTTTCGGGGTACAATGAGCAGTTCTTC. The complete variable domain, with remaining parts taken from reference TRBV7-8 and TRBJ2-1, reads GAGVSQSPRYKVAKRGQDVALRCDPISGHVSLFWYQQALGQGPEFLTYFQNEAQLDKSGLPSDRFFAERPEGSVSTLKIQRTQQEDSAVYLCASSFGLSGYNEQFFGPGTRLTVL.

The rearrangement joins TRBV5-6 to TRBJ1-2; tentative D call: TRBD1 (6 bases). V was shortened by 4 bases and J by 3 bases, with 19 bases between the two germline ends. This CDR3 spans 16 amino acids. Germline V gives CDR1 SGHDT, CDR2 YYEEEE. The CDR3 protein is CASSPRLGGGDYGYTF. In DNA form, the CDR3 reads TGTGCCAGCAGCCCCCGTCTTGGGGGCGGCGACTATGGCTACACCTTC.

The rearrangement joins TRBV29-1 to TRBJ1-1; no firm D call. Trimming cost V 2 bases and J 1 base, with 23 bases left between them. There are 18 residues in the CDR3. Germline-derived CDR1 and CDR2 are SQVTM and ANQGSEA. CDR3 sequence reads: CSVESLFGYGLKNTEAFF. The CDR3 DNA is TGCAGCGTTGAATCATTGTTCGGTTACGGTTTAAAGAACACTGAAGCTTTCTTT. Full variable domain (remainder filled in from reference TRBV29-1 and TRBJ1-1): SAVISQKPSRDICQRGTSLTIQCQVDSQVTMMFWYRQQPGQSLTLIATANQGSEATYESGFVIDKFPISRPNLTFSTLTVSNMSPEDSSIYLCSVESLFGYGLKNTEAFFGQGTRLTVV.

The chain recombines TRBV27 with TRBJ2-7, with 9 bases lining up with TRBD1. This CDR3 is built from 17 residues. In germline, CDR1 is MNHEY, CDR2 SMNVEV (reference sequence). J gave up 2 bases and V 6 bases, and 14 bases lay outside the gene matches. The CDR3 reads CASSRRFPGQGPYEQYF. The CDR3 DNA reads TGTGCCAGCAGCAGGAGATTCCCGGGACAGGGTCCCTACGAGCAGTACTTC.

The J gene is TRBJ1-1, the V gene TRBV4-1; D remains ambiguous. V shed 4 bases and J shed 5 bases, with 14 bases lying between them. The CDR3 contains 14 residues. The germline V gene has CDR1 MGHRA and CDR2 YSYEKL. In DNA form, the CDR3 reads TGCGCCAGCAGCCTCAGCCCGGGAGGAACTGAAGCTTTCTTT. Amino acids: CASSLSPGGTEAFF.

This chain joins TRBV7-8 and TRBJ2-3; 7 positions agree with TRBD2. Germline V CDR1 and CDR2: SGHVS, FQNEAQ. The J segment lost 1 base and the V segment lost 5 bases, leaving 6 bases of the junction unmatched. This CDR3 comprises 15 residues. CDR3 region: CASSRESGGTDTQYF. CDR3 DNA sequence: TGTGCCAGCAGCCGGGAAAGCGGGGGCACAGATACGCAGTATTTT. Filled out from reference TRBV7-8 and TRBJ2-3, the complete variable domain reads GAGVSQSPRYKVAKRGQDVALRCDPISGHVSLFWYQQALGQGPEFLTYFQNEAQLDKSGLPSDRFFAERPEGSVSTLKIQRTQQEDSAVYLCASSRESGGTDTQYFGPGTRLTVL.

The chain employs TRBV4-3 and TRBJ2-2; TRBD2 matches at 7 bases. Germline V gene lookup returns CDR1 LGHNA and CDR2 YSLEER. V lost 2 bases and J lost 4; bases outside the gene matches: 7. The CDR3 has 16 residues. The DNA of the CDR3 is TGCGCCAGCAGCCAACGTCGGCCGGGGGGCACCGGGGAGCTGTTTTTT. This sequence encodes CASSQRRPGGTGELFF.

The J gene is TRBJ2-5, the V gene TRBV27; D ambiguous. There are 13 residues in the CDR3. CDR1 MNHEY and CDR2 SMNVEV come from the germline V gene (reference sequence). The ends were cut back, 8 bases at V and 0 bases at J, with 10 bases in the middle. Here the CDR3 DNA reads TGTGCCAGCTCTCGGGTGTACCAAGAGACCCAGTACTTC. The encoded protein is CASSRVYQETQYF.

The chain is built from TRBV29-1 and TRBJ1-1; 8 nucleotides agree with TRBD1. V lost 6 bases to trimming and J lost 6 bases; unmatched junction nucleotides: 15. The CDR3 has 15 amino acids. The germline V gene has CDR1 SQVTM and CDR2 ANQGSEA. The CDR3 DNA reads TGCAGCGTCTCCCACGCTGGGCAGGGGGCTTCTGAAGCTTTCTTT. This codes for CSVSHAGQGASEAFF.

A single count supports this clone. The genes are TRBV19 and TRBJ1-5, with TRBD1 matching over 8 bases. CDR1 and CDR2 (germline): LNHDA, SQIVND (reference sequence). The CDR3 extends over 15 amino acids. V shed 3 bases, J shed 4 bases, and the junction held 5 bases outside the gene matches. This CDR3 reads CASSIGTGINQPQHF. The CDR3 DNA sequence: TGTGCCAGTAGTATCGGGACAGGCATTAATCAGCCCCAGCATTTT.

This sequence joins TRBV27 and TRBJ2-1; TRBD2 matches 11 bases. The CDR3 is 18 amino acids. Germline CDR1 MNHEY, CDR2 SMNVEV (reference sequence). Germline trimming cut 2 bases from V and 8 bases from J; bases unmatched to any gene: 14. The CDR3: CASSLGPSLAGGIYEQFF. The CDR3 DNA reads TGTGCCAGCAGTTTAGGGCCCTCTCTAGCGGGAGGTATATATGAGCAGTTCTTC.

The rearrangement links TRBV5-1 to TRBJ2-2, with TRBD2 identical over 10 bases. The trim removed 4 bases at V and 7 bases at J, leaving 7 bases unmatched. This CDR3 is built from 15 residues. Germline-derived CDR1 and CDR2 are SGHRS and YFSETQ. CDR3 loop: CASSMGTSDHGELFF. Here the CDR3 DNA reads TGCGCCAGCAGCATGGGGACTAGCGATCACGGGGAGCTGTTTTTT. Full variable domain (rest looked up from reference TRBV5-1 and TRBJ2-2): KAGVTQTPRYLIKTRGQQVTLSCSPISGHRSVSWYQQTPGQGLQFLFEYFSETQRNKGNFPGRFSGRQFSNSRSEMNVSTLELGDSALYLCASSMGTSDHGELFFGEGSRLTVL.

The chain has TRBV19 and TRBJ1-3, with D possibly matching TRBD1 (6 bases). In germline, CDR1 is LNHDA, CDR2 SQIVND (reference sequence). The V gene lost 3 bases and the J gene lost 7 bases, with 16 bases spanning the gap. The CDR3 contains 15 residues. As DNA, the CDR3 is TGTGCCAGTAGTATCCCCCGACAGGCCGGTAACACCATATATTTT. It is translated as CASSIPRQAGNTIYF.

This sequence joins TRBV24-1 and TRBJ2-2, with 7 positions matching TRBD1. The CDR3 has 14 residues. Trimming took 4 bases from V and 7 from J; bases not matched to a gene: 5. Per germline, CDR1 KGHDR and CDR2 SFDVKD. The CDR3: CATSDPNRGGELFF. DNA of the CDR3: TGTGCCACCAGTGACCCGAACAGGGGCGGGGAGCTGTTTTTT.

The chain is built from TRBV7-9 and TRBJ2-3; TRBD2 agrees at 12 bases. This CDR3 contains 18 residues. CDR1 is SEHNR and CDR2 is FQNEAQ in the germline V gene (reference sequence). V shed 5 bases, J shed 6 bases, and the junction held 15 bases outside the gene matches. CDR3 bases: TGTGCCAGCAGCCTCCCTGACTCGACTAGCGGGAGAATGGATACGCAGTATTTT. This sequence encodes CASSLPDSTSGRMDTQYF.

The DNA of the CDR3 is TGTGCCAGCAGCTTAGAACTGGCTGAAGCTTTCTTT. Its protein product is CASSLELAEAFF. The J gene is TRBJ1-1, the V gene TRBV11-2; D is unclear. V was shortened by 0 bases and J by 6 bases, with 5 bases between the two germline ends. Germline V CDR1 and CDR2: SGHAT, FQNNGV. The CDR3 length is 12 residues.

This clone has only one observation. The rearrangement joins TRBV10-2 to TRBJ2-5; 8 bases are a match to TRBD2. The ends lost 6 bases at V and 5 bases at J; junction bases unmatched: 8. The CDR3 runs to 14 residues. The germline CDR1 and CDR2 sequences are WSHSY and SAAADI. In DNA form, the CDR3 reads TGCGCCAGCAGCTCCGGGACTAGAGCGGAGACCCAGTACTTC. Protein sequence: CASSSGTRAETQYF.

This chain connects TRBV15 to TRBJ2-5; 7 nucleotides align to TRBD1. V dropped 0 bases and J dropped 1; count of bases not matched to a gene: 14. Germline V gene sequence: CDR1 LNHNV, CDR2 YYDKDF (reference sequence). This CDR3 contains 19 residues. The CDR3 sequence is CATSRDPGQSFNGQETQYF. DNA of the CDR3: TGTGCCACCAGCAGAGACCCGGGACAGTCCTTCAATGGCCAAGAGACCCAGTACTTC.

This clone was counted only a few times. This rearrangement joins TRBV7-2 to TRBJ2-7, with 7 bases that match TRBD2. The CDR3 is made up of 15 amino acids. V gave up 2 bases and J gave up 0 bases; unmatched junction bases: 4. Germline loops: CDR1 SGHTA, CDR2 FQGNSA. Here the CDR3 DNA reads TGTGCCAGCAGCTTATTGCGGGAGCCCTCCTACGAGCAGTACTTC. This translates into CASSLLREPSYEQYF.

The chain recombines TRBV25-1 with TRBJ2-3; D may be TRBD1 (7 bases). V lost 6 bases and J lost 2, with 21 bases in between. Germline values: CDR1 MGHDK, CDR2 SYGVNS. This CDR3 is built from 17 residues. The CDR3 region has the DNA TGTGCCAGCAGCCAACCTGGGCGGGACAGACACACAGATACGCAGTATTTT. This encodes CASSQPGRDRHTDTQYF.

CDR3 DNA: TGTGCCAGCAGCCCCCAGGATGGACAGCCCCAGCATTTT. Its translation is CASSPQDGQPQHF. The rearrangement uses TRBV6-4 and TRBJ1-5; D gene ambiguous. V was shortened by 6 bases and J by 7 bases, with 13 bases between the two germline ends. The germline V gene has CDR1 MRHNA and CDR2 SNTAGT. This CDR3 is 13 amino acids long.

V and J are TRBV14 and TRBJ2-4; TRBD1 agrees at 8 bases. CDR1 and CDR2 (germline): SGHDN, FVKESK. The CDR3 has 14 residues. The ends lost 4 bases at V and 6 bases at J; junction bases unmatched: 5. The CDR3 loop is CASSLRGQANIQYF. The CDR3, as DNA: TGTGCCAGCAGCCTACGGGGACAGGCAAACATTCAGTACTTC.